This entry lists 27 T cell receptor beta chains sequenced from one sample in a study of blood T cell repertoires in COVID-19. Some clones are missing from TCRdb's copy, which holds only in-frame ones; the method was immunoSEQ multiplex PCR. The sample has 100,000 or so clones; 85% are singletons. Specimen: peripheral blood. The receptor set was obtained from a man aged 55-75 years with acute or convalescent COVID-19.

The V gene is TRBV5-1, the J gene TRBJ2-5, with D hard to call. Germline CDR1 reads SGHRS; CDR2 reads YFSETQ. The CDR3 spans 14 residues. The V gene lost 0 bases and the J gene lost 0 bases, with 6 bases spanning the gap. The CDR3 protein is CASSLVSNQETQYF. In DNA form, the CDR3 reads TGCGCCAGCAGCTTGGTATCTAACCAAGAGACCCAGTACTTC.

This chain connects TRBV6-2 or TRBV6-3 to TRBJ1-4, with D unclear. In germline, CDR1 is MNHEY, CDR2 SVGEGT. V lost 0 bases and J 0 bases, leaving 11 bases between the germline ends. CDR3 length: 17 amino acids. CDR3 region: CASSYSKGDATNEKLFF. The DNA for the CDR3 is TGTGCCAGCAGTTACTCGAAGGGAGATGCAACTAATGAAAAACTGTTTTTT.

This clone was seen just once. The chain employs TRBV30 and TRBJ1-1, with TRBD1 identical over 7 bases. The germline V gene encodes CDR1 GTSNPN and CDR2 SVGIG (reference sequence). The CDR3 runs to 13 residues. J was trimmed by 1 base and V by 3 bases; bases with no gene match: 2. CDR3 sequence reads: CAWRTGTNTEAFF. Written as DNA, the CDR3 is TGTGCCTGGAGGACAGGGACGAACACTGAAGCTTTCTTT.

There are a few counts of this clone. The J gene is TRBJ2-2, the V gene TRBV11-2; a weak D match, TRBD2 (5 bases). The V gene lost 8 bases and the J gene lost 3 bases, with 13 bases spanning the gap. This CDR3 comprises 14 residues. Germline V gene lookup returns CDR1 SGHAT and CDR2 FQNNGV. In DNA, the CDR3 is TGTGCCAGCCGACTTGCGGAGGACACCGGGGAGCTGTTTTTT. As protein: CASRLAEDTGELFF. Complete variable domain (other parts from reference TRBV11-2 and TRBJ2-2): EAGVAQSPRYKIIEKRQSVAFWCNPISGHATLYWYQQILGQGPKLLIQFQNNGVVDDSQLPKDRFSAERLKGVDSTLKIQPAKLEDSAVYLCASRLAEDTGELFFGEGSRLTVL.

The chain recombines TRBV4-1 with TRBJ2-7, with 10 bases identical to TRBD1. The germline V gene encodes CDR1 MGHRA and CDR2 YSYEKL. Trimming took 3 bases from V and 6 from J; bases not matched to a gene: 14. CDR3 length: 17 amino acids. CDR3 residues: CASSHKSGQGTSGEQYF. In DNA, the CDR3 is TGCGCCAGCAGCCACAAATCGGGACAGGGGACTTCTGGCGAGCAGTACTTC.

This chain links TRBV9 with TRBJ2-1; 13 bases are a match to TRBD2. The V and J ends lost 3 bases and 4 bases, in that order; junction bases with no gene match: 7. Germline values: CDR1 SGDLS, CDR2 YYNGEE. This CDR3 has 17 residues. The CDR3 spells CASSGRLAGGMYNEQFF. The CDR3 DNA reads as TGTGCCAGCAGCGGCCGACTAGCGGGAGGAATGTACAATGAGCAGTTCTTC.

This chain uses TRBV9 with TRBJ2-2; TRBD1 matches 12 bases. V shed 2 bases and J 2 bases; nucleotides not matched to a gene: 1. Germline V lookup: CDR1 SGDLS, CDR2 YYNGEE. This CDR3 spans 16 amino acids. The CDR3 loop reads CASSVGTGGNTGELFF. Written as DNA, the CDR3 is TGTGCCAGCAGCGTGGGGACAGGGGGCAACACCGGGGAGCTGTTTTTT.

This chain links TRBV5-1 with TRBJ2-1; a possible D gene is TRBD2 (6 bases). V lost 4 bases to trimming and J lost 5 bases, with 13 bases between them. CDR3 length: 14 amino acids. The V gene's germline CDR1 is SGHRS and CDR2 YFSETQ. The CDR3 sequence is CASSPSGANNEQFF. The CDR3 region has the DNA TGCGCCAGCAGCCCGTCGGGAGCCAACAATGAGCAGTTCTTC.

This clone was seen a few times. V usage is TRBV18 and J usage is TRBJ2-1; TRBD1 matches at 7 bases. CDR1 and CDR2 from the germline V gene are KGHSH and LQKENI. V dropped 5 bases and J dropped 8; count of bases not matched to a gene: 3. The CDR3 covers 12 residues. CDR3 residues: CASSTTGYEQFF. As DNA, the CDR3 is TGTGCCAGCTCAACGACAGGGTATGAGCAGTTCTTC.

The chain couples TRBV6-5 to TRBJ1-2; 9 nucleotides agree with TRBD1. Per the germline V gene, CDR1 is MNHEY and CDR2 is SVGAGI. CDR3 size: 14 residues. V trimming: 6 bases; J trimming: 4 bases; junction bases outside the gene matches: 6. The CDR3 region is CASSRDRAPYGYTF. CDR3 nucleotides: TGTGCCAGCAGCCGGGACAGGGCCCCCTATGGCTACACCTTC.

J is TRBJ1-4 and V is TRBV5-1, with 7 nucleotides matching TRBD1. The CDR3 has 16 residues. Germline loops: CDR1 SGHRS, CDR2 YFSETQ. Losses at the gene ends were 4 bases for V and 4 bases for J; bases not matched to a gene: 10. The chain's CDR3 is CASSIQGGAGNEKLFF. CDR3 nucleotides: TGCGCCAGCAGCATCCAGGGGGGCGCAGGTAATGAAAAACTGTTTTTT.

This chain links TRBV6-1 with TRBJ1-2; D ambiguous. The CDR3 runs to 14 residues. The germline V and J ends were trimmed by 0 bases and 2 bases, with 7 bases remaining between them. Germline V gene data show CDR1 as MNHNS and CDR2 as SASEGT. As DNA, the CDR3 is TGTGCCAGCAGTGAAGCTGGCAGGAACTATGGCTACACCTTC. Its translation is CASSEAGRNYGYTF.

The chain carries TRBV4-3 and TRBJ1-3; maybe TRBD1 (6 bases). The CDR3 extends over 17 amino acids. Trimming pared 0 bases from V and 4 bases from J, leaving 16 bases between. The germline CDR1 and CDR2 sequences are LGHNA and YSLEER. CDR3 bases: TGCGCCAGCAGCCAAGAGGGCGGGGGGCTAGGGGGAAACACCATATATTTT. Protein: CASSQEGGGLGGNTIYF.

This clone has just a few counts. The chain joins TRBV6-2 or TRBV6-3 to TRBJ1-2; no firm D call. Germline CDR1 MNHEY, CDR2 SVGEGT. This CDR3 is built from 13 residues. The V gene lost 7 bases and the J gene lost 3 bases, with 12 bases spanning the gap. The CDR3 bases are TGTGCCAGCACCCCTGAGGCCCACTATGGCTACACCTTC. It codes for CASTPEAHYGYTF.

CDR3 bases: TGCAGCGTTGAAGAGGTCACAGGGATCTATGGCTACACCTTC. It yields the protein CSVEEVTGIYGYTF. The chain uses TRBV29-1 and TRBJ1-2, with D perhaps TRBD1 (6 bases). The CDR3 is 14 amino acids. The germline V gene encodes CDR1 SQVTM and CDR2 ANQGSEA. Trimming took 0 bases from V and 4 from J, leaving 12 bases between them.

This clone has just one count. This rearrangement joins TRBV6-5 to TRBJ1-1, with a tentative D call TRBD1 (5 bases). The ends were cut back, 7 bases at V and 2 bases at J, with 14 bases in the middle. The CDR3 sequence is 14 residues long. CDR1 and CDR2 from the germline V gene are MNHEY and SVGAGI. CDR3 protein: CASITGTSNTEAFF. CDR3 in DNA: TGTGCCAGCATTACAGGTACTTCTAACACTGAAGCTTTCTTT.

The chain joins TRBV15 to TRBJ2-7; D is unclear. V was trimmed by 3 bases and J by 1 base, leaving 7 bases between them. Germline loops: CDR1 LNHNV, CDR2 YYDKDF (reference sequence). The CDR3 has 13 amino acids. Written as DNA, the CDR3 is TGTGCCACCAGCAGGCAGGCGTCCTACGAGCAGTACTTC. Amino acids: CATSRQASYEQYF.

The chain links TRBV5-1 to TRBJ2-6, with no clear D. The CDR3 covers 16 residues. Trimming left V 1 base short and J 4 bases short, with 12 bases between. In germline, CDR1 is SGHRS, CDR2 YFSETQ. The CDR3 reads CASSLNAFKGANVLTF. The CDR3 DNA is TGCGCCAGCAGCTTGAATGCGTTTAAGGGGGCCAACGTCCTGACTTTC.

The rearrangement joins TRBV25-1 to TRBJ2-5; 8 nucleotides match TRBD2. Germline V CDR1 and CDR2: MGHDK, SYGVNS. V dropped 6 bases and J dropped 2; count of bases not matched to a gene: 11. This CDR3 is built from 16 residues. The chain's CDR3 is CASRSSGLADQETQYF. In DNA, the CDR3 is TGTGCCAGCAGATCTTCCGGACTAGCAGATCAAGAGACCCAGTACTTC.

V usage is TRBV4-1 and J usage is TRBJ2-3; TRBD2 agrees at 14 bases. The ends lost 4 bases at V and 5 bases at J; junction bases unmatched: 8. Germline V CDR1 and CDR2: MGHRA, YSYEKL. The CDR3 is 17 residues long. The CDR3 sequence: CASSLRLAGGPGDTQYF. The CDR3 DNA follows: TGCGCCAGCAGCCTCCGACTAGCGGGAGGGCCTGGAGATACGCAGTATTTT.

This clone was observed a few times. The chain couples TRBV3-1 (or the pseudogene TRBV3-2) to TRBJ1-4; 8 bases are shared with TRBD1. CDR1 LGHDT and CDR2 YNNKEL come from the germline V gene (reference sequence). V trimming: 6 bases; J trimming: 6 bases; junction bases outside the gene matches: 6. The CDR3 has 14 amino acids. Written as DNA, the CDR3 is TGTGCCAGCAGACTCGGGACAGGCGATGAAAAACTGTTTTTT. Its translation is CASRLGTGDEKLFF.

The gene calls are TRBV30 and TRBJ1-4; no firm D call. V was shortened by 3 bases and J by 5 bases, with 4 bases between the two germline ends. The CDR3 sequence is 11 residues long. The germline V gene encodes CDR1 GTSNPN and CDR2 SVGIG (reference sequence). The CDR3 DNA follows: TGTGCCTGGAGCCTCAATGAAAAACTGTTTTTT. Amino acids: CAWSLNEKLFF. Full variable domain (missing parts from reference TRBV30 and TRBJ1-4): SQTIHQWPATLVQPVGSPLSLECTVEGTSNPNLYWYRQAAGRGLQLLFYSVGIGQISSEVPQNLSASRPQDRQFILSSKKLLLSDSGFYLCAWSLNEKLFFGSGTQLSVL.

The chain uses TRBV3-1 (or the pseudogene TRBV3-2) and TRBJ1-2; 7 bases are shared with TRBD1. V lost 7 bases, J lost 4 bases, and 12 bases stayed unmatched. This CDR3 contains 15 residues. Looked up from germline, CDR1 is LGHDT and CDR2 is YNNKEL (reference sequence). CDR3 protein: CASTPSRDRFYGYTF. As DNA, the CDR3 is TGTGCCAGCACCCCCTCGAGGGACAGATTCTATGGCTACACCTTC.

As regards this clone: One end of the junction varies from germline; a read error may be responsible. This chain uses TRBV7-7 with TRBJ2-3; maybe TRBD2 (5 bases). The CDR3 length is 14 residues. Germline lookup yields CDR1 SSHAT and CDR2 FNYEAQ (reference sequence). The CDR3: CASSLSPGTDTQYF. Written as DNA, the CDR3 is TGTGCTAGCAGCTTAAGCCCGGGAACAGATACGCAGTATTTT.

This clone is a singleton in its sample. The chain couples TRBV7-2 to TRBJ2-2; D is undetermined. From germline, CDR1 is SGHTA and CDR2 FQGNSA. The ends were cut back, 5 bases at V and 8 bases at J, with 6 bases in the middle. CDR3 length equals 11 residues. The CDR3: CASSPRGELFF. The CDR3 DNA follows: TGTGCCAGCAGCCCGCGAGGGGAGCTGTTTTTT.

The CDR3 DNA reads as TGCAGCGTCCAGTCTAGCACAGATACGCAGTATTTT. Protein sequence: CSVQSSTDTQYF. V is TRBV29-1 and J is TRBJ2-3, with D unresolved. V was cut by 6 bases and J by 0 bases, with 7 bases left in between. The germline V gene has CDR1 SQVTM and CDR2 ANQGSEA. There are 12 residues in the CDR3.

The chain employs TRBV10-1 and TRBJ2-7, with 7 bases matching TRBD1. Trimming took 2 bases from V and 2 from J; bases not matched to a gene: 3. The germline V gene has CDR1 WNHNN and CDR2 SYGVQD (reference sequence). This CDR3 region has 14 residues. This chain's CDR3 is CASSENRGTYEQYF. In nucleotides, the CDR3 is TGCGCCAGCAGTGAGAACAGGGGAACCTACGAGCAGTACTTC.